The 16 T cell receptor beta chains given below trace back to one sample, sequenced in a study of blood T cell repertoires in COVID-19. Method: immunoSEQ multiplex PCR; TCRdb's copy keeps in-frame clones and lacks some. This table holds approximately 190,000 clones, 84% found once. Sequenced input: peripheral blood. These receptor sequences come from a human donor in a cohort sampled during active COVID-19.

CDR3 DNA sequence: TGTGCCAGCTCGCTAGACAGGGGTGGCAATCAGCCCCAGCATTTT. Protein: CASSLDRGGNQPQHF. The chain is built from TRBV18 and TRBJ1-5, with 8 bases that match TRBD1. V shed 6 bases and J 2 bases; nucleotides not matched to a gene: 6. This CDR3 region has 15 residues. Germline V gene lookup returns CDR1 KGHSH and CDR2 LQKENI. Filled out from reference TRBV18 and TRBJ1-5, the complete variable domain reads NAGVMQNPRHLVRRRGQEARLRCSPMKGHSHVYWYRQLPEEGLKFMVYLQKENIIDESGMPKERFSAEFPKEGPSILRIQQVVRGDSAAYFCASSLDRGGNQPQHFGDGTRLSIL.

This rearrangement joins TRBV11-2 to TRBJ2-7; possibly TRBD2 for D (6 bases). CDR1 and CDR2 from the germline V gene are SGHAT and FQNNGV. The germline V and J ends were trimmed by 0 bases and 6 bases, with 12 bases remaining between them. The CDR3 length is 14 residues. CDR3 DNA sequence: TGTGCCAGCAGCTTAGATCGGGGTAGCGGCGAGCAGTACGTC. Amino acid sequence: CASSLDRGSGEQYV.

This clone was picked up a small number of times. J is TRBJ2-1 and V is TRBV3-1 (or the pseudogene TRBV3-2); unclear D gene. Trimming removed 1 base from V and 6 bases from J, with 10 bases in between. In germline, CDR1 is LGHDT, CDR2 YNNKEL (reference sequence). The CDR3 is 14 amino acids. Here the CDR3 DNA reads TGTGCCAGCAGCCAAGCGGAGACTCTCAATGAGCAGTTCTTC. Translated: CASSQAETLNEQFF.

J is TRBJ2-4 and V is TRBV6-5; 9 nucleotides match TRBD2. V dropped 7 bases and J dropped 7; count of bases not matched to a gene: 11. This CDR3 is 15 amino acids long. Germline V lookup: CDR1 MNHEY, CDR2 SVGAGI. The CDR3, as DNA: TGTGCCAGCAATAAGGCGGGGGGGGAAAGGAACATTCAGTACTTC. Translated, it gives CASNKAGGERNIQYF.

The chain couples TRBV29-1 to TRBJ2-7, with D perhaps matching TRBD2 (6 bases). The germline CDR1 and CDR2 sequences are SQVTM and ANQGSEA. The CDR3 extends over 14 amino acids. V lost 5 bases to trimming and J lost 4 bases, with 18 bases between them. CDR3 residues: CSVLFRGIWYEQYF. Here the CDR3 DNA reads TGCAGCGTTCTTTTCCGGGGGATATGGTACGAGCAGTACTTC.

The genes are TRBV29-1 and TRBJ1-5; D possibly corresponds to TRBD1 (6 bases). Between the trimmed V and J ends, which lost 4 bases and 4 bases, there was a span of 14 bases. The CDR3 sequence is 14 residues long. The germline gives CDR1 SQVTM, CDR2 ANQGSEA. The CDR3 nucleotides are TGCAGCGTTGCTTCGGGACATTCAAATCAGCCCCAGCATTTT. Amino acids: CSVASGHSNQPQHF.

With regard to this clone: The sample holds other DNA sequences that translate to the same CDR3. The rearrangement joins TRBV5-1 to TRBJ1-5; TRBD1 matches 7 bases. The germline gives CDR1 SGHRS, CDR2 YFSETQ. CDR3 length equals 14 residues. The junction had 3 bases not matched to a gene; V was cut back by 0 bases and J by 6 bases. The CDR3 region has the DNA TGCGCCAGCAGCTTGGACAGGGGTGGTCAGCCCCAGCATTTT. Translating gives CASSLDRGGQPQHF.

This chain joins TRBV27 and TRBJ1-1; 7 nucleotides align to TRBD1. The length of the CDR3 is 18 residues. Unmatched junction bases numbered 18, after V lost 0 bases and J lost 8 bases. CDR1 is MNHEY and CDR2 is SMNVEV in the germline V gene (reference sequence). The CDR3 is CASSLSMGLLQGNQEAFF. CDR3 nucleotides: TGTGCCAGCAGTTTATCGATGGGTCTTTTACAGGGGAATCAAGAAGCTTTCTTT.

This clone was observed a single time. The V gene is TRBV3-1 (or the pseudogene TRBV3-2), the J gene TRBJ2-1; 9 positions agree with TRBD2. Germline V gene sequence: CDR1 LGHDT, CDR2 YNNKEL (reference sequence). The CDR3 consists of 14 residues. The trim removed 3 bases at V and 5 bases at J, leaving 2 bases unmatched. This CDR3 is CASSHGTSHNEQFF. CDR3 nucleotide sequence: TGTGCCAGCAGCCATGGGACTAGCCACAATGAGCAGTTCTTC.

The chain links TRBV27 to TRBJ1-5; the match to TRBD1 covers 10 bases. Trimming cost V 4 bases and J 6 bases; bases outside gene matches: 6. CDR3 length: 15 amino acids. Germline V CDR1 and CDR2: MNHEY, SMNVEV (reference sequence). The CDR3 DNA sequence: TGTGCCAGCAGTTCAGACAGGGGGCAGGGTCAGCCCCAGCATTTT. Translated: CASSSDRGQGQPQHF.

In regard to this clone: The sample holds other DNA sequences that translate to the same CDR3. The chain recombines TRBV5-4 with TRBJ2-1; 10 bases match TRBD2. CDR1 and CDR2 from the germline V gene are SGHNT and YYREEE (reference sequence). The CDR3 covers 15 residues. After removal of 0 bases from V and 4 bases from J, the junction contained 1 base not matched to a gene. The CDR3, as DNA: TGTGCCAGCAGCTTGGCTAGCGGGGGTTACAATGAGCAGTTCTTC. This sequence encodes CASSLASGGYNEQFF.

The chain employs TRBV11-2 and TRBJ2-5; tentative D call: TRBD2 (6 bases). Germline CDR1 and CDR2: SGHAT and FQNNGV. Deletions cut 6 bases from V and 4 bases from J, with 21 bases between. This CDR3 has 16 amino acids. The CDR3, as DNA: TGTGCCAGCAGACTAGCCCCCTCACCTATACTAGAGACCCAGTACTTC. Its protein is CASRLAPSPILETQYF.

The count of this clone is one. The chain uses TRBV4-1 and TRBJ1-5; possible D gene TRBD1, 5 bases. The V end was cut by 0 bases, the J end by 3 bases, with 6 bases between. Germline V gene sequence: CDR1 MGHRA, CDR2 YSYEKL. There are 14 residues in the CDR3. The CDR3 is CASSQDRDNQPQHF. The CDR3 DNA follows: TGCGCCAGCAGCCAAGACAGGGACAATCAGCCCCAGCATTTT.

In DNA, the CDR3 is TGTGCCAGCAGTTACGCGGGGCAGTTATTCACCGGGGAGCTGTTTTTT. Protein product: CASSYAGQLFTGELFF. J is TRBJ2-2 and V is TRBV6-5; D is perhaps TRBD2 (6 bases). Germline V gene data show CDR1 as MNHEY and CDR2 as SVGAGI. The CDR3 spans 16 residues. Deletions cut 2 bases from V and 4 bases from J, with 14 bases between.

The chain is built from TRBV7-9 and TRBJ2-2, with D unresolved. Germline lookup yields CDR1 SEHNR and CDR2 FQNEAQ (reference sequence). Trimming removed 6 bases from V and 1 base from J, with 12 bases in between. The CDR3 is 15 amino acids. CDR3 nucleotide sequence: TGTGCCAGCAGACCCCCCGGTCAGAACACCGGGGAGCTGTTTTTT. This codes for CASRPPGQNTGELFF.

Only a few counts were recorded for this clone. This CDR3 reads CASSQVRGTSGTGYNEQFF. In DNA form, the CDR3 reads TGCGCCAGCAGCCAAGTCAGGGGGACCAGCGGGACAGGGTACAATGAGCAGTTCTTC. V and J are TRBV4-1 and TRBJ2-1; 9 bases are shared with TRBD1. The CDR3 extends over 19 amino acids. The germline CDR1 and CDR2 sequences are MGHRA and YSYEKL. With 1 base clipped from V and 4 bases from J, the junction kept 14 bases outside the gene matches.